Below, 30 T cell receptor beta chains from the same sample are listed, as sequenced in a study of control samples from healthy donors and cancer patients. Measured with immunoSEQ multiplex PCR; TCRdb has only the in-frame clones, and not every one. The sample shows 100,000 to 150,000 clones, over 75% of them seen only once. Sequencing used blood. These receptors were collected from a man between 35 and 55 years old in good health.

The rearrangement uses TRBV7-8 and TRBJ1-5; D is undetermined. V was cut by 2 bases and J by 2 bases, with 7 bases left in between. Per germline, CDR1 SGHVS and CDR2 FQNEAQ. This CDR3 spans 14 amino acids. CDR3 amino acids: CASSLWHGNQPQHF. In DNA form, the CDR3 reads TGTGCCAGCAGCTTATGGCACGGCAATCAGCCCCAGCATTTT.

V usage is TRBV11-3 and J usage is TRBJ1-2; no firm D call. From germline, CDR1 is SGHNT and CDR2 YENEEA. V was pared by 5 bases and J by 1 base, with 11 bases between. The CDR3 is 14 residues long. DNA for the CDR3: TGTGCCAGCAGCCCCGGCCGACTTAACTATGGCTACACCTTC. Its protein is CASSPGRLNYGYTF.

V usage is TRBV5-6 and J usage is TRBJ1-2; 9 bases line up with TRBD1. Per the germline V gene, CDR1 is SGHDT and CDR2 is YYEEEE. The CDR3 spans 18 residues. Trimming removed 4 bases from V and 3 bases from J; junction bases left unmatched: 16. CDR3 bases: TGTGCCAGCAGCGCCCTCGGGACAGGGCTCAGAGTGGACTATGGCTACACCTTC. Amino acid sequence: CASSALGTGLRVDYGYTF.

This chain joins TRBV25-1 and TRBJ2-5; the match to TRBD1 covers 7 bases. Germline V lookup: CDR1 MGHDK, CDR2 SYGVNS. The V segment lost 2 bases and the J segment 2 bases; nucleotides outside the gene matches: 2. The CDR3 is 14 residues long. CDR3 protein: CASSENRGQETQYF. The CDR3 nucleotides are TGTGCCAGCAGTGAAAACAGGGGTCAAGAGACCCAGTACTTC.

V usage is TRBV29-1 and J usage is TRBJ2-7; possibly TRBD1 or TRBD2 for D (5 bases each). Germline CDR1 and CDR2: SQVTM and ANQGSEA. The V end lost 4 bases, the J end lost 2 bases, and 21 bases lay between the germline ends. The CDR3 totals 16 residues. CDR3 region: CSVVWSRGVWAYEQYF. In DNA, the CDR3 is TGCAGCGTTGTATGGAGTAGAGGGGTATGGGCCTACGAGCAGTACTTC.

The rearrangement links TRBV6-6 to TRBJ2-7, with a tentative D call TRBD1 (5 bases). This CDR3 is built from 15 residues. The germline gives CDR1 MNHNY, CDR2 SVGAGI (reference sequence). V was shortened by 4 bases and J by 2 bases, with 15 bases between the two germline ends. CDR3 residues: CASSSAGQKAYEQYF. CDR3 nucleotides: TGTGCCAGCAGTTCCGCAGGGCAGAAAGCCTACGAGCAGTACTTC.

A note on this clone: An end of the junction does not agree with germline; a read error may underlie this. The chain links TRBV25-1 to TRBJ1-4; TRBD1 agrees at 8 bases. The germline V gene has CDR1 MGHDK and CDR2 SYGVNS. The CDR3 extends over 16 amino acids. CDR3 DNA: TGTGCCAACAGTGGGGATGGGACAGGTTATAATGAAAAACTGTTTTTT. Translating gives CANSGDGTGYNEKLFF.

This chain uses TRBV6-6 with TRBJ1-6; 9 nucleotides match TRBD1. The CDR3 contains 16 residues. V gave up 6 bases and J gave up 9 bases; unmatched junction bases: 12. CDR1 MNHNY and CDR2 SVGAGI come from the germline V gene (reference sequence). This CDR3 is CASSSGTGIRSSPLHF. CDR3 nucleotides: TGTGCCAGCAGCTCCGGGACAGGGATTCGTAGTTCACCCCTCCACTTT.

This clone was observed a few times. The chain combines TRBV6-5 with TRBJ2-5; 11 bases agree with TRBD1. The CDR3 is 14 amino acids. Trimming removed 5 bases from V and 4 bases from J; junction bases left unmatched: 3. CDR1 MNHEY and CDR2 SVGAGI come from the germline V gene. The CDR3 region has the DNA TGTGCCAGCAGTCGCGGGACAGGGGGAGAGACCCAGTACTTC. It translates to CASSRGTGGETQYF.

J is TRBJ2-3 and V is TRBV7-2, with a weak D call TRBD2 (6 bases). Germline V gene data show CDR1 as SGHTA and CDR2 as FQGNSA. The CDR3 totals 16 residues. Trimming removed 2 bases at V and 5 bases at J, with 17 bases between. Written as DNA, the CDR3 is TGTGCCAGCAGCTTAAGGTCTAGCGCCGGCAGAGATACGCAGTATTTT. Protein: CASSLRSSAGRDTQYF. Variable domain in full (rest from reference TRBV7-2 and TRBJ2-3): GAGVSQSPSNKVTEKGKDVELRCDPISGHTALYWYRQSLGQGLEFLIYFQGNSAPDKSGLPSDRFSAERTGGSVSTLTIQRTQQEDSAVYLCASSLRSSAGRDTQYFGPGTRLTVL.

A single count supports this clone. V and J are TRBV6-2 or TRBV6-3 and TRBJ2-5; D may be TRBD2 (5 bases). The CDR3 runs to 13 residues. Germline CDR1 and CDR2: MNHEY and SVGEGT. V was clipped by 5 bases and J by 4 bases, with 11 bases between them. CDR3 nucleotide sequence: TGTGCCAGCAGTCCCTTCGAGGGAGAGACCCAGTACTTC. It yields the protein CASSPFEGETQYF.

V and J are TRBV7-9 and TRBJ1-6; 10 bases agree with TRBD1. Germline V lookup: CDR1 SEHNR, CDR2 FQNEAQ (reference sequence). V trimming: 4 bases; J trimming: 13 bases; junction bases outside the gene matches: 1. The CDR3 is 12 residues long. CDR3 sequence: CASSSTGGPLHF. DNA of the CDR3: TGTGCCAGCAGCTCGACAGGGGGCCCCCTCCACTTT.

The chain is built from TRBV24-1 and TRBJ2-1; 10 nucleotides line up with TRBD1. The germline CDR1 and CDR2 sequences are KGHDR and SFDVKD. This CDR3 spans 17 amino acids. V shed 3 bases, J shed 8 bases, and the junction held 12 bases outside the gene matches. Here the CDR3 DNA reads TGTGCCACCAGTGATCTTACCGGGACAGGGGTCATGTATGAGCAGTTCTTC. Translated: CATSDLTGTGVMYEQFF.

This clone appeared a few times. The CDR3 protein is CASSDRYRERETQYF. The CDR3 nucleotides read TGTGCCAGCAGTGACCGATACAGGGAACGAGAGACCCAGTACTTC. V and J are TRBV6-4 and TRBJ2-5, with D perhaps matching TRBD1 (6 bases). The CDR3 length is 15 residues. CDR1 and CDR2 (germline): MRHNA, SNTAGT. The V end was cut by 2 bases, the J end by 4 bases, with 14 bases between.

The chain carries TRBV5-5 and TRBJ2-5; possible D gene TRBD2, 7 bases. Trimming stripped 3 bases from V and 5 bases from J, with 14 bases between. There are 14 residues in the CDR3. Germline V CDR1 and CDR2: SGHKS, YYEKEE (reference sequence). The CDR3 coding sequence is TGTGCCAGCAGCTGGCGGGGGCCCCAGGAGACCCAGTACTTC. Amino acid sequence: CASSWRGPQETQYF.

This clone came up once. This chain connects TRBV15 to TRBJ2-1; D is unclear. The CDR3 consists of 14 residues. Germline CDR1 and CDR2: LNHNV and YYDKDF (reference sequence). V dropped 0 bases and J dropped 10 bases, with 13 bases sitting between them. In nucleotides, the CDR3 is TGTGCCACCAGCAGAGATCATACTTCTGGGGAGCAGTTCTTC. Translating gives CATSRDHTSGEQFF.

This chain links TRBV7-8 with TRBJ1-5; D remains unclear. The CDR3 consists of 14 residues. Per the germline V gene, CDR1 is SGHVS and CDR2 is FQNEAQ. Trimming took 5 bases from V and 4 from J, leaving 12 bases between them. In DNA, the CDR3 is TGTGCCAGCAGCGCCACAGTCCAGAATCAGCCCCAGCATTTT. Its protein is CASSATVQNQPQHF.

V and J are TRBV5-6 and TRBJ2-1; 8 nucleotides align to TRBD1. CDR3 length equals 16 residues. From germline, CDR1 is SGHDT and CDR2 YYEEEE. Trimming removed 5 bases from V and 7 bases from J; junction bases left unmatched: 14. The CDR3 sequence is CASRLSGTGGINEQFF. CDR3 coding DNA: TGTGCCAGCAGGTTGTCCGGGACAGGTGGAATAAATGAGCAGTTCTTC.

This clone has just one count. This chain connects TRBV13 to TRBJ1-1, with D maybe TRBD1 (5 bases). The CDR3 has 13 residues. Germline-derived CDR1 and CDR2 are PRHDT and FYEKMQ (reference sequence). Trimming took 8 bases from V and 4 from J, leaving 14 bases between them. CDR3 amino acids: CASGGLGGTEAFF. The CDR3 DNA sequence: TGTGCCAGCGGTGGTTTGGGGGGCACTGAAGCTTTCTTT.

The genes are TRBV30 and TRBJ1-3; D uncertain. The CDR3 spans 13 residues. Trimming removed 5 bases at V and 1 base at J, with 9 bases between. CDR1 GTSNPN and CDR2 SVGIG come from the germline V gene (reference sequence). CDR3 region: CAWAWVSGNTIYF. The CDR3 DNA is TGTGCCTGGGCTTGGGTATCTGGAAACACCATATATTTT. The full variable domain, completed using reference TRBV30 and TRBJ1-3, is SQTIHQWPATLVQPVGSPLSLECTVEGTSNPNLYWYRQAAGRGLQLLFYSVGIGQISSEVPQNLSASRPQDRQFILSSKKLLLSDSGFYLCAWAWVSGNTIYFGEGSWLTVV.

CDR3 sequence: CATSAGPGELFF. The CDR3 coding sequence is TGTGCCACCAGTGCCGGGCCCGGGGAGCTGTTTTTT. The chain recombines TRBV24-1 with TRBJ2-2; the D is unclear. V was clipped by 5 bases and J by 6 bases, with 6 bases between them. This CDR3 contains 12 residues. Germline loops: CDR1 KGHDR, CDR2 SFDVKD.

The sample holds a few counts of this clone. This chain joins TRBV7-2 and TRBJ1-1, with D unresolved. The CDR3 runs to 9 residues. Germline loops: CDR1 SGHTA, CDR2 FQGNSA. V shed 1 base and J shed 9 bases, with 0 bases lying between them. The CDR3 protein is CASSLEAFF. The CDR3 nucleotides are TGTGCCAGCAGCTTAGAAGCTTTCTTT.

The chain has TRBV7-2 and TRBJ2-2, with 11 bases aligning to TRBD2. This CDR3 spans 16 amino acids. Germline values: CDR1 SGHTA, CDR2 FQGNSA. The J segment lost 5 bases and the V segment lost 3 bases, leaving 5 bases of the junction unmatched. The CDR3: CASSFTSSGGTGELFF. CDR3 in DNA: TGTGCCAGCAGCTTTACTTCTAGCGGGGGGACCGGGGAGCTGTTTTTT.

This chain uses TRBV27 with TRBJ2-6; D unresolved. Germline V gives CDR1 MNHEY, CDR2 SMNVEV (reference sequence). V lost 3 bases and J lost 0, with 9 bases in between. There are 16 residues in the CDR3. The CDR3 loop is CASSFIPSSGANVLTF. The CDR3 DNA sequence: TGTGCCAGCAGTTTCATCCCTAGCTCTGGGGCCAACGTCCTGACTTTC. The full variable domain, its missing parts supplied by reference TRBV27 and TRBJ2-6, is EAQVTQNPRYLITVTGKKLTVTCSQNMNHEYMSWYRQDPGLGLRQIYYSMNVEVTDKGDVPEGYKVSRKEKRNFPLILESPSPNQTSLYFCASSFIPSSGANVLTFGAGSRLTVL.

V and J are TRBV19 and TRBJ2-3; D is perhaps TRBD2 (6 bases). Germline lookup yields CDR1 LNHDA and CDR2 SQIVND (reference sequence). This CDR3 comprises 14 residues. Deletions cut 1 base from V and 5 bases from J, with 10 bases between. The CDR3 sequence: CASSIVFSGDTQYF. In DNA form, the CDR3 reads TGTGCCAGTAGTATAGTATTTAGCGGAGATACGCAGTATTTT.

The chain uses TRBV30 and TRBJ2-7; no firm D call. V gave up 5 bases and J gave up 0 bases, with 11 bases separating them. This CDR3 has 13 residues. CDR1 and CDR2 (germline): GTSNPN, SVGIG (reference sequence). The CDR3 DNA reads as TGTGCCTGGTCAGTCACATCCTCCTACGAGCAGTACTTC. Translating gives CAWSVTSSYEQYF.

This clone was counted between two and nine times. The rearrangement joins TRBV20-1 to TRBJ2-5; TRBD2 is a possible D gene (5 bases). The V and J ends lost 3 bases and 2 bases respectively, with 13 bases between them. Germline lookup yields CDR1 DFQATT and CDR2 SNEGSKA (reference sequence). The CDR3 runs to 14 residues. The CDR3 reads CSASFRREQETQYF. In nucleotides, the CDR3 is TGCAGTGCTAGTTTCCGCCGGGAACAAGAGACCCAGTACTTC.

The CDR3 DNA is TGTGCCAGCAGTCTCGGACGGCTAAATGCAGGGTCGCGAGAGACCCAGTACTTC. Translated: CASSLGRLNAGSRETQYF. The chain uses TRBV5-6 and TRBJ2-5; D is perhaps TRBD1 (5 bases). Germline V CDR1 and CDR2: SGHDT, YYEEEE. The CDR3 has 18 residues. Trimming took off 5 bases at V and 4 bases at J, with 27 bases between the two ends.

The V call is TRBV7-9, the J call TRBJ1-3, with 11 bases that match TRBD1. Germline V gene data show CDR1 as SEHNR and CDR2 as FQNEAQ (reference sequence). The junction had 9 bases not matched to a gene; V was cut back by 4 bases and J by 7 bases. This CDR3 is built from 16 residues. The CDR3 region is CASSSPLDRGPNTIYF. Here the CDR3 DNA reads TGTGCCAGCAGCTCACCCCTGGACAGGGGGCCGAACACCATATATTTT.

In its sample, this clone was seen once. The chain recombines TRBV7-2 with TRBJ2-7; TRBD2 aligns across 12 bases. Germline V CDR1 and CDR2: SGHTA, FQGNSA. The CDR3 has 15 residues. Trimming cost V 3 bases and J 1 base; bases outside gene matches: 1. DNA for the CDR3: TGTACCAGCAGCTTTCTAGCGGGGGGGTCCTACGAGCAGTACTTC. It codes for CTSSFLAGGSYEQYF.